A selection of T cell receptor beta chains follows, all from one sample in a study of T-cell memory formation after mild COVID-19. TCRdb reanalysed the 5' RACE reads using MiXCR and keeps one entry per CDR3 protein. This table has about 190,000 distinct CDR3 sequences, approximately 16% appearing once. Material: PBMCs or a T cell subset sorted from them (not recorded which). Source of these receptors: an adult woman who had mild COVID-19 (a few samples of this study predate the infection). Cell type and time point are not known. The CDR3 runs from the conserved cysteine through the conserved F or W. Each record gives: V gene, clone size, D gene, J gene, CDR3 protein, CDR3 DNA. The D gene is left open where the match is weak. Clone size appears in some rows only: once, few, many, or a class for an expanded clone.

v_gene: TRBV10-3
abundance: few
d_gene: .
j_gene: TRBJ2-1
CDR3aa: CAISVEGFYNEQFF
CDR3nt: TGTGCCATCAGTGTGGAGGGATTCTACAATGAGCAGTTCTTC

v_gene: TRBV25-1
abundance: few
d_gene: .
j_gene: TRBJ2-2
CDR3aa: CASAHLGELFF
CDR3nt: TGTGCCAGCGCCCATTTGGGGGAGCTGTTTTTT

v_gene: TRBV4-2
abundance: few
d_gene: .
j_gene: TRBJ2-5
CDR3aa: CASSQASGFKETQYF
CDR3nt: TGTGCCAGCAGCCAAGCCTCGGGATTCAAGGAGACCCAGTACTTC

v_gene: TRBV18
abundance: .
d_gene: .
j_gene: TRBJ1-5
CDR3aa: CASSPAGDTQPQHF
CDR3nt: TGTGCCAGCTCACCGGCGGGGGACACCCAGCCCCAGCATTTT

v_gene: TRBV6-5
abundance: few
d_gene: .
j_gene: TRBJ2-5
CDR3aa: CASSLGHQLGETQYF
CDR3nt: TGTGCCAGCAGTCTGGGACACCAACTAGGGGAGACCCAGTACTTC

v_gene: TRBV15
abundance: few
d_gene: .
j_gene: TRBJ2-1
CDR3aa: CATSRDRPSEQFF
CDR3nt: TGTGCCACCAGCAGAGATCGGCCTTCCGAGCAGTTCTTC

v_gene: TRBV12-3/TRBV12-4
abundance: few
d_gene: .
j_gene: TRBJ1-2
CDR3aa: CASSRNNYGYTF
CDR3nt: TGTGCCAGCAGTCGAAATAACTATGGCTACACCTTC

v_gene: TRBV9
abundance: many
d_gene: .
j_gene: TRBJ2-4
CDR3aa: CASRGSIAKNIQYF
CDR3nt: TGTGCCAGCAGGGGGTCCATAGCCAAAAACATTCAGTACTTC

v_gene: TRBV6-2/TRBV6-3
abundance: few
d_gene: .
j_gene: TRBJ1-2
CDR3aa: CASSLGGRQANYGYTF
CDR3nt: TGTGCCAGCAGCCTCGGTGGTAGGCAAGCTAACTATGGCTACACCTTC

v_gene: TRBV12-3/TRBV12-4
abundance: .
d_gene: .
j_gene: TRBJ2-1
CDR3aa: CASSLEGHSYNEQFF
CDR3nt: TGTGCCAGCAGTTTAGAGGGCCACTCCTACAATGAGCAGTTCTTC

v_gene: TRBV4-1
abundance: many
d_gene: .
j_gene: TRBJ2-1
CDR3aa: CASSQITGTLINEQFF
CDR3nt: TGCGCCAGCAGCCAGATAACCGGGACATTGATCAATGAGCAGTTCTTC

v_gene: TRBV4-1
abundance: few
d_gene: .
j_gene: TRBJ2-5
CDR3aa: CASSGIRERETQYF
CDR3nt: TGCGCCAGTTCGGGGATTCGAGAACGAGAGACCCAGTACTTC

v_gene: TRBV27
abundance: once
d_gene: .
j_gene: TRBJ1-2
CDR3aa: CASGWGRASGYTF
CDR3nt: TGTGCCAGCGGTTGGGGGCGCGCATCTGGCTACACCTTC

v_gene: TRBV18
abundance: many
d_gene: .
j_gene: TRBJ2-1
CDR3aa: CASSPQGGTNEQFF
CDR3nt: TGTGCCAGCTCACCACAGGGGGGGACCAATGAGCAGTTCTTC

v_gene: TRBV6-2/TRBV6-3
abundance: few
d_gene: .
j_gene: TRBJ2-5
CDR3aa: CASSPQGDQETQYF
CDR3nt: TGTGCCAGCAGCCCCCAGGGAGACCAAGAGACCCAGTACTTC

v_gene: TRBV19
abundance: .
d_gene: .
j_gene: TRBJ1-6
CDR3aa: CASTPRQDYNSPLHF
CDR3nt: TGTGCCAGTACCCCTCGACAGGACTATAATTCACCCCTCCACTTT

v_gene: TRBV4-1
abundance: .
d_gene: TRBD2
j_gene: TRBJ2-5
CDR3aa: CASSRNSGGPGETQYF
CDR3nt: TGCGCCAGCAGTCGGAATAGCGGGGGACCCGGGGAGACCCAGTACTTC

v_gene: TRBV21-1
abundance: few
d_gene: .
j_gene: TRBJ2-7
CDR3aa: CASSKAGQRPREQYF
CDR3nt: TGTGCCAGCAGCAAAGCAGGGCAGCGTCCGCGGGAGCAGTACTTC

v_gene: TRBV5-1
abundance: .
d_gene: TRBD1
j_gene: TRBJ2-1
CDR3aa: CASRDGTALSEQFF
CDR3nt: TGCGCCAGCAGGGACGGGACAGCCCTAAGCGAGCAGTTCTTC

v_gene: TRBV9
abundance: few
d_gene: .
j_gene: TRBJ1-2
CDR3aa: CASSADQNYGYTF
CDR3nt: TGTGCCAGCAGCGCAGACCAGAACTATGGCTACACCTTC

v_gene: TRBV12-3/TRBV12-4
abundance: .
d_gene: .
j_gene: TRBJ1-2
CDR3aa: CASSLERGYTF
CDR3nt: TGTGCCAGCAGTTTGGAGCGGGGCTACACCTTC

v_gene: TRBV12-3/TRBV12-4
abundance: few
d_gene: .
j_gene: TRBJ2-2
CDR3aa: CASSSVANTGELFF
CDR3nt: TGTGCCAGCAGTTCGGTCGCGAACACCGGGGAGCTGTTTTTT

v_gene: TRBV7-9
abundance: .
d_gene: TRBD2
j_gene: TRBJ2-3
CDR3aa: CASSLAVAGGTDTQYF
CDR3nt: TGTGCCAGCAGCTTAGCGGTAGCGGGAGGCACAGATACGCAGTATTTT

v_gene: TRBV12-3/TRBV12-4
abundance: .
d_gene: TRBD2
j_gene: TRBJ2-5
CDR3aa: CASSPSGGAAETQYF
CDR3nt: TGTGCCAGCAGTCCGAGCGGGGGGGCCGCAGAGACCCAGTACTTC

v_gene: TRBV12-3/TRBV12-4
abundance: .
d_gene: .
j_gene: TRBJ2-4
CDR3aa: CASSGGAKNIQYF
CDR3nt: TGTGCCAGCAGCGGAGGTGCCAAAAACATTCAGTACTTC

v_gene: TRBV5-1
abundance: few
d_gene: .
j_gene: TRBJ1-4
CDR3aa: CASSPGPAKGNEKLFF
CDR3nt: TGCGCCAGCAGCCCGGGACCGGCGAAGGGTAATGAAAAACTGTTTTTT

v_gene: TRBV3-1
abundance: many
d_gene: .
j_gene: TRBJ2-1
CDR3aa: CASSQDDRHEQFF
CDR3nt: TGTGCCAGCAGCCAAGATGATCGACATGAGCAGTTCTTC

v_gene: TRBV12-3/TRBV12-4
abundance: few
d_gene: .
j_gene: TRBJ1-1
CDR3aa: CASSPTGPNTEAFF
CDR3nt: TGTGCCAGCAGTCCCACAGGACCGAACACTGAAGCTTTCTTT

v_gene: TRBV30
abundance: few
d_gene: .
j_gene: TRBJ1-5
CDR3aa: CAWSVGGNQPQHF
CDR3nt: TGTGCCTGGAGTGTCGGGGGCAATCAGCCCCAGCATTTT